Shown below are 15 T cell receptor beta chains from a single sample sequenced in a study of shared clonotypes between healthy human individuals. The data were produced by immunoSEQ multiplex PCR, yet TCRdb's version contains in-frame clones alone and is incomplete. The data show 500,000 to 550,000 clones, with about 96% seen just once and about 0.06% held by the top ten. Sequenced input: naive CD4+ T cells sorted from blood. The subset is: CD45RA+ positively selected. Source of these receptors: a woman in her 30s in good health.

The chain couples TRBV5-6 to TRBJ2-1; D is undetermined. With 4 bases removed from V and 8 bases from J, the gap between germline ends came to 19 bases. Germline V gene sequence: CDR1 SGHDT, CDR2 YYEEEE. This CDR3 region has 15 residues. CDR3 bases: TGTGCCAGCAGCCCCCTTTCGGGCCACACCGATGAGCAGTTCTTC. Protein sequence: CASSPLSGHTDEQFF.

The V call is TRBV11-2, the J call TRBJ2-5; perhaps TRBD2 as D (5 bases). Germline CDR1 is SGHAT and CDR2 is FQNNGV. This CDR3 has 10 residues. V was trimmed by 5 bases and J by 7 bases, leaving 5 bases between them. CDR3 DNA: TGTGCCAGCAGCGGGAGGACCCAGTACTTC. Amino acids: CASSGRTQYF.

This clone was counted a single time. The chain links TRBV25-1 to TRBJ1-2, with D possibly matching TRBD1 (6 bases). V lost 1 base, J lost 3 bases, and 6 bases lay in between. The CDR3 is made up of 13 amino acids. From germline, CDR1 is MGHDK and CDR2 SYGVNS. The CDR3 region has the DNA TGTGCCAGCAGTGAATGGACAGACTATGGCTACACCTTC. Its translation: CASSEWTDYGYTF.

The V gene is TRBV19, the J gene TRBJ2-7, with unresolved D. The germline V gene encodes CDR1 LNHDA and CDR2 SQIVND (reference sequence). The CDR3 consists of 13 residues. V was shortened by 3 bases and J by 0 bases, with 6 bases between the two germline ends. The CDR3 bases are TGTGCCAGTAGTATGCGTCTCTCCTACGAGCAGTACTTC. Translation gives CASSMRLSYEQYF.

V usage is TRBV7-8 and J usage is TRBJ2-5; D is ambiguous. The V end lost 2 bases, the J end lost 1 base, and 5 bases lay between the germline ends. Germline V lookup: CDR1 SGHVS, CDR2 FQNEAQ. This CDR3 has 13 residues. DNA of the CDR3: TGTGCCAGCAGCTTAAGCAGCCAAGAGACCCAGTACTTC. It yields the protein CASSLSSQETQYF.

This chain uses TRBV20-1 with TRBJ2-7, with no clear D. Between the trimmed V and J ends, which lost 3 bases and 3 bases, there was a span of 6 bases. CDR3 length equals 11 residues. Looked up from germline, CDR1 is DFQATT and CDR2 is SNEGSKA (reference sequence). The CDR3 spells CSAREVYEQYF. In DNA form, the CDR3 reads TGCAGTGCTAGGGAAGTCTACGAGCAGTACTTC.

V and J are TRBV7-9 and TRBJ1-2; 9 positions match TRBD1. Germline assignment: CDR1 SEHNR and CDR2 FQNEAQ (reference sequence). V dropped 6 bases and J dropped 8; count of bases not matched to a gene: 13. The CDR3 totals 15 residues. The CDR3 sequence is CASSFTGTGTGGYTF. The CDR3 nucleotides read TGTGCCAGCAGTTTTACAGGGACAGGGACTGGCGGCTACACCTTC.

The chain has TRBV18 and TRBJ2-6; no firm D call. Germline V CDR1 and CDR2: KGHSH, LQKENI. Trimming left V 3 bases short and J 0 bases short, with 18 bases between. The CDR3 totals 19 residues. CDR3 residues: CASSPLAAGTSSGANVLTF. As DNA, the CDR3 is TGTGCCAGCTCACCCCTGGCTGCAGGAACCAGCTCTGGGGCCAACGTCCTGACTTTC.

The J gene is TRBJ1-2, the V gene TRBV28; unclear D gene. Germline lookup yields CDR1 MDHEN and CDR2 SYDVKM. Trimming took 4 bases from V and 2 from J, leaving 11 bases between them. This CDR3 spans 14 amino acids. The CDR3 DNA follows: TGTGCCAGCAGTTCCCCGGGAGGGAACTATGGCTACACCTTC. Amino acids: CASSSPGGNYGYTF.

This clone was counted once. The rearrangement uses TRBV7-3 and TRBJ2-1; maybe TRBD1 (6 bases). CDR1 SGHTA and CDR2 FQGTGA come from the germline V gene. V lost 2 bases, J lost 9 bases, and 11 bases lay in between. The CDR3 consists of 13 residues. The CDR3 loop reads CASSLAGAGEQFF. The CDR3 nucleotides are TGTGCCAGCAGCTTAGCAGGGGCGGGTGAGCAGTTCTTC.

The V gene is TRBV20-1, the J gene TRBJ1-1, with no clear D. Germline V gene lookup returns CDR1 DFQATT and CDR2 SNEGSKA (reference sequence). The CDR3 covers 10 residues. Trimming cost V 6 bases and J 7 bases, with 9 bases left between them. The CDR3: CSAPKGEAFF. The DNA for the CDR3 is TGCAGTGCACCCAAGGGTGAAGCTTTCTTT.

The rearrangement uses TRBV5-1 and TRBJ2-7; D remains ambiguous. CDR1 and CDR2 (germline): SGHRS, YFSETQ. The CDR3 spans 15 residues. Trimming took off 0 bases at V and 4 bases at J, with 14 bases between the two ends. Here the CDR3 DNA reads TGCGCCAGCAGCTTGGTGCAGAACAGCCGTTACGAGCAGTACTTC. It is translated as CASSLVQNSRYEQYF.

The chain has TRBV9 and TRBJ2-2, with D possibly matching TRBD2 (5 bases). The CDR3 sequence is 17 residues long. V was pared by 0 bases and J by 4 bases, with 16 bases between. Per germline, CDR1 SGDLS and CDR2 YYNGEE. The CDR3 DNA follows: TGTGCCAGCAGCGTAGCTAGCATCCTGTCCGGCACCGGGGAGCTGTTTTTT. The encoded protein is CASSVASILSGTGELFF.

For the CDR3, the DNA is TGTGCCAGCAGGATATCAGGTTCTGAAGCTTTCTTT. Translation: CASRISGSEAFF. This chain uses TRBV28 with TRBJ1-1; unclear D gene. The ends were cut back, 6 bases at V and 6 bases at J, with 11 bases in the middle. The CDR3 contains 12 residues. CDR1 MDHEN and CDR2 SYDVKM come from the germline V gene. The variable domain in full, with the rest retrieved from reference TRBV28 and TRBJ1-1, is DVKVTQSSRYLVKRTGEKVFLECVQDMDHENMFWYRQDPGLGLRLIYFSYDVKMKEKGDIPEGYSVSREKKERFSLILESASTNQTSMYLCASRISGSEAFFGQGTRLTVV.

This chain uses TRBV30 with TRBJ2-5; no firm D call. CDR1 is GTSNPN, CDR2 SVGIG, per germline (reference sequence). V lost 2 bases to trimming and J lost 4 bases, with 8 bases between them. CDR3 size: 12 residues. CDR3 sequence (DNA): TGTGCCTGGAGTTTTGGTTTAGAGACCCAGTACTTC. This codes for CAWSFGLETQYF.